This TCR beta chain emerged from a study of T-cell reconstitution after alpha-beta-depleted transplantation in children. The CDR3 totals 13 residues. Germline V gives CDR1 SQVTM, CDR2 ANQGSEA. V dropped 6 bases and J dropped 3; count of bases not matched to a gene: 4. This sample's TCRbeta library carried unique molecular identifier barcodes. MiXCR, applied by TCRdb to the PCR reads, yields one record per CDR3 protein. This sample has 700,000 or so distinct CDR3 sequences; 10% to 15% occur once, and the top ten carry around 0.76%. Findings and caveats of the study: Several hundred expanded graft clones reportedly were the source of alpha-beta T cells about two months after transplant. One year after transplant, T-cell counts and diversity came mostly from newly produced T cells. There were some patients whose high TCRbeta diversity at day 60 came from surviving recipient T cells and thymic progenitors.

In its sample, this clonotype was seen a few times. Its antigen remains unidentified. The material sequenced was PBMCs, taken before TCRalphabeta/CD19-depleted stem cell transplant. This receptor was identified in a girl aged 2 to 10 with congenital amegakaryocytic thrombocytopenia, due to receive a stem cell transplant. The V and J genes are TRBV29-1 and TRBJ1-4; 7 bases map to TRBD1. CDR3 amino acids: CSVTGTANEKLFF. CDR3 DNA: TGCAGCGTGACCGGGACAGCTAATGAAAAACTGTTTTTT.